Sequencing of this TCR beta chain was carried out in a study of technical replicates of blood from a few donors. The CDR3 is 15 residues long. The junction had 8 bases not matched to a gene; V was cut back by 2 bases and J by 6 bases. Germline values: CDR1 SGHVS, CDR2 FNYEAQ. The data were produced by immunoSEQ multiplex PCR, yet TCRdb's version contains in-frame clones alone and is incomplete. The sample holds just over 80,000 clones, around 96% seen once. The rearrangement links TRBV7-6 to TRBJ2-7; 9 bases fit TRBD2. The sequencing input was T cells isolated from PBMCs. The receptor's source is a human donor in good health. CDR3 amino acids: CASSLSAGGPSEQYF. The DNA of the CDR3 is TGTGCCAGCAGCTTAAGCGCGGGAGGGCCAAGCGAGCAGTACTTC.